These T cell receptor beta chains were read from a single sample in a study of neoadjuvant anti-PD-1 for oral cavity cancer. Profiled with immunoSEQ multiplex PCR; TCRdb holds only in-frame clones, not every one. Of 37,000 or so clones listed, around two fifths were seen once; the top ten hold approximately 15%. This sample comprised tumor tissue, obtained after nivolumab (anti-PD-1) treatment. These receptors were collected from a person between 40 and 85 years old with oral cavity squamous cell carcinoma. Each CDR3 is given without its conserved first and last residue. D genes are given only for firm matches.

14	TRBV6-6	TRBJ2-1	TRBD2	ASSYSTSGGYNEQF
14	TRBV4-1	TRBJ1-2	-	ASSLSQGPSGSGYT
13	TRBV4-2	TRBJ1-2	TRBD1	ASSGRDRGGYGYT
13	TRBV19	TRBJ2-3	-	ASSIFGSGLDTQY
12	TRBV6-5	TRBJ1-4	-	ASSYSGAEEKLF
13	TRBV6-5	TRBJ2-1	TRBD1	ASSYQLAGGHEQF
13	TRBV29-1	TRBJ1-3	-	SVSMVRNSGNTIY
9	TRBV10-3	TRBJ2-1	-	AMRLANEQF
9	TRBV20-1	TRBJ1-1	-	SCEGNTETF
13	TRBV5-1	TRBJ2-6	-	ASSFRGTGANVLT
12	TRBV7-9	TRBJ2-7	-	ASSLVGGSYEQY
14	TRBV4-1	TRBJ2-5	-	ASSQDSRGIQETQY
14	TRBV19	TRBJ1-5	-	ASSIRLRGSHQPQH
13	TRBV7-9	TRBJ1-2	-	ASSFRDGGNRGYT
11	TRBV5-6	TRBJ2-5	-	ASSLMRGETQY
12	TRBV15	TRBJ1-4	-	ATSRDRGAEKLF
13	TRBV18	TRBJ2-1	-	ATRQISGPYNEQF
13	TRBV5-1	TRBJ2-7	-	ASSSKQGNLYEQY
10	TRBV28	TRBJ1-5	-	ASSFQRYPQH
13	TRBV7-6	TRBJ2-7	TRBD1	ASSLADRGLYEQY
13	TRBV6-5	TRBJ2-3	TRBD2	ASSLSGGLGDTQY
11	TRBV21-1	TRBJ2-7	-	ASRLDNSYEQY
13	TRBV4-1	TRBJ2-1	-	ASSQERASLLGQF
14	TRBV7-2	TRBJ1-2	-	ASSLSGDIFNYGYT
14	TRBV27	TRBJ2-1	TRBD1	ASSLLGTGRYNEQF
12	TRBV10-2	TRBJ1-1	-	ASSDGREVAEAF
12	TRBV27	TRBJ1-1	-	ASSQPGPGPEAF
15	TRBV27	TRBJ2-3	-	ASTRTGTPGITDTQY
13	TRBV18	TRBJ2-7	TRBD1	ASSPDREGAYEQY
9	TRBV6-5	TRBJ1-2	-	ASNGPHGYT
13	TRBV5-6	TRBJ1-3	TRBD1	ASSPGQGQHWAIY
12	TRBV19	TRBJ1-6	TRBD1	ASRGTGDNSPLH
15	TRBV12-5	TRBJ2-7	-	ASGLVLGGQPSYEQY
12	TRBV9	TRBJ2-5	TRBD1	ASSVNRGQETQY
12	TRBV2	TRBJ2-1	-	ASDAASSYNEQF
10	TRBV11-1	TRBJ2-7	-	ASSLDTYEQY
15	TRBV7-6	TRBJ1-1	TRBD1	ASSLGHFKGARTEAF
13	TRBV2	TRBJ2-1	TRBD1	ASRESGTGRDEQF
11	TRBV28	TRBJ1-5	TRBD1	ASSTTGGGPQH
12	TRBV27	TRBJ1-2	-	ASSLSSRRYGYT
12	TRBV2	TRBJ1-1	-	ASSVLGMNTEAF
15	TRBV7-9	TRBJ1-1	-	ASSIRDPLRKNTEAF
13	TRBV28	TRBJ2-7	-	ASSPTYLLTNEQY
12	TRBV5-1	TRBJ1-2	-	ASSLDSSNYGYT
13	TRBV6-5	TRBJ1-5	-	ASSYSMAGDQPQH
14	TRBV27	TRBJ1-4	-	ASGLRGDSTNEKLF